This TCR beta chain was captured in a study of CD8+ T cells in alopecia areata. Study-wide context: Each day, treated patients took oral tofacitinib twice, at 5 to 10 mg per dose. A 6-month off-drug phase came after tofacitinib, which had lasted 6 to 18 months. Study observations and caveats: Scalp sample data also include resident alphabeta T cells from normal skin. Clonality was higher in lesional than normal scalp, especially in alopecia totalis/universalis.

For this clone: The antigen remains undetermined.

Reverse transcribed after extraction, RNA yielded cDNA as the sequencing template. The method was immunoSEQ multiplex PCR; TCRdb's version includes in-frame clones alone and lacks a portion of them. Of about 180,000 clones listed, approximately 70% are singletons. The specimen comprised CD8+ T cells sorted from blood, sampled at week 0. The sequence was collected from a human donor with alopecia areata.

The chain's CDR3 is CASSVEGVGNSPLHF. The CDR3 region has the DNA TGTGCCAGCAGCGTAGAGGGGGTAGGGAATTCACCCCTCCACTTT. The chain combines TRBV9 with TRBJ1-6; D perhaps matches TRBD1 (6 bases). This CDR3 contains 15 residues. V was trimmed by 0 bases and J by 7 bases, leaving 11 bases between them. The germline V gene encodes CDR1 SGDLS and CDR2 YYNGEE.